The 21 T cell receptor beta chains below come from one sample, sequenced in a study of blood T cell repertoires in COVID-19. The protocol was immunoSEQ multiplex PCR, while the TCRdb copy is restricted to in-frame clones and leaves out a portion. In the table there are 110,000 to 150,000 clones, approximately 78% of which are singletons. The sample was PBMCs or T cells enriched from blood (not recorded which). These receptor sequences come from a woman between 50 and 59 years old who had recovered from COVID-19.

This chain joins TRBV7-3 and TRBJ2-3; a weak D match, TRBD2 (5 bases). The CDR3 consists of 14 residues. Germline V lookup: CDR1 SGHTA, CDR2 FQGTGA. Trimming shortened V by 4 bases and J by 1 base, and 9 bases separated the two germline ends. As DNA, the CDR3 is TGTGCCAGCAGCTCCGGGATTGGCACAGATACGCAGTATTTT. Protein product: CASSSGIGTDTQYF. Combining the CDR3 with reference TRBV7-3 and TRBJ2-3 gives the whole variable domain GAGVSQTPSNKVTEKGKYVELRCDPISGHTALYWYRQSLGQGPEFLIYFQGTGAADDSGLPNDRFFAVRPEGSVSTLKIQRTERGDSAVYLCASSSGIGTDTQYFGPGTRLTVL.

Note on this clone: Additional DNA sequences in this sample encode the identical CDR3. This sequence joins TRBV4-2 and TRBJ2-1; 8 positions agree with TRBD2. Germline lookup yields CDR1 LGHNA and CDR2 YNFKEQ. With 4 bases clipped from V and 7 bases from J, the junction kept 3 bases outside the gene matches. The length of the CDR3 is 13 residues. The CDR3 loop is CASSPRGGNEQFF. CDR3 coding DNA: TGTGCCAGCAGCCCACGGGGGGGGAATGAGCAGTTCTTC.

V and J are TRBV4-1 and TRBJ1-2; 12 bases are a match to TRBD1. Germline values: CDR1 MGHRA, CDR2 YSYEKL. V trimming: 1 base; J trimming: 4 bases; junction bases outside the gene matches: 1. The CDR3 is 15 residues long. The CDR3 protein is CASSQGDRGPYGYTF. The CDR3 coding sequence is TGCGCCAGCAGCCAAGGGGACAGGGGGCCCTATGGCTACACCTTC.

The chain is built from TRBV25-1 and TRBJ2-1; 11 bases align to TRBD1. In germline, CDR1 is MGHDK, CDR2 SYGVNS. With V trimmed by 3 bases and J by 4 bases, 5 bases remained unmatched. The CDR3 is 16 residues long. The CDR3 loop reads CASSEGGTGGYNEQFF. The CDR3 region has the DNA TGTGCCAGCAGTGAGGGGGGGACAGGGGGATACAATGAGCAGTTCTTC.

This chain connects TRBV6-5 to TRBJ2-1; 10 bases fit TRBD2. The CDR3 sequence is 14 residues long. With 6 bases clipped from V and 10 bases from J, the junction kept 9 bases outside the gene matches. The V gene's germline CDR1 is MNHEY and CDR2 SVGAGI. The CDR3 coding sequence is TGTGCCAGCAGAGGGAGCGGGGGGGCGGAAGAGCAGTTCTTC. It translates to CASRGSGGAEEQFF.

The CDR3 DNA reads as TGTGCCAGCAGCTTTTGGCTCTCAGGGCTCCTTGGAGATCAGCCCCAGCATTTT. Translation: CASSFWLSGLLGDQPQHF. The rearrangement links TRBV5-6 to TRBJ1-5; TRBD1 is a possible D gene (5 bases). Trimming removed 2 bases from V and 5 bases from J, with 23 bases in between. Germline V gene sequence: CDR1 SGHDT, CDR2 YYEEEE. The CDR3 length is 18 residues.

The rearrangement joins TRBV10-3 to TRBJ2-4, with D perhaps matching TRBD1 (6 bases). The CDR3 contains 14 residues. Trimming shortened V by 2 bases and J by 1 base, and 6 bases separated the two germline ends. Germline CDR1 reads ENHRY; CDR2 reads SYGVKD. CDR3 nucleotides: TGTGCCATCAGTGAGGACAGGGCCAAAAACATTCAGTACTTC. It yields the protein CAISEDRAKNIQYF.

The chain employs TRBV7-3 and TRBJ2-3; 15 nucleotides line up with TRBD2. CDR3 length: 19 amino acids. The V segment lost 2 bases and the J segment 0 bases; nucleotides outside the gene matches: 6. Germline-derived CDR1 and CDR2 are SGHTA and FQGTGA. The chain's CDR3 is CASSLWGLAGGASTDTQYF. As DNA, the CDR3 is TGTGCCAGCAGCTTATGGGGACTAGCGGGGGGTGCTAGCACAGATACGCAGTATTTT.

The chain links TRBV27 to TRBJ2-3, with D possibly being TRBD2 (6 bases). The CDR3 extends over 19 amino acids. V dropped 3 bases and J dropped 3 bases, with 25 bases sitting between them. In germline, CDR1 is MNHEY, CDR2 SMNVEV (reference sequence). CDR3 protein: CASSFISGETAIGTDTQYF. The CDR3 DNA reads as TGTGCCAGCAGTTTTATTTCGGGAGAAACCGCTATTGGGACAGATACGCAGTATTTT.

This rearrangement joins TRBV5-1 to TRBJ2-5, with 9 bases lining up with TRBD1. Germline assignment: CDR1 SGHRS and CDR2 YFSETQ. CDR3 length: 14 residues. The J segment lost 5 bases and the V segment lost 4 bases, leaving 6 bases of the junction unmatched. This CDR3 is CASSQQGARETQYF. The CDR3 region has the DNA TGCGCCAGCAGCCAACAGGGGGCGAGGGAGACCCAGTACTTC.

This clone was observed a handful of times. The chain recombines TRBV10-3 with TRBJ2-7; 7 nucleotides match TRBD1. Per the germline V gene, CDR1 is ENHRY and CDR2 is SYGVKD. The V segment lost 3 bases and the J segment 4 bases; nucleotides outside the gene matches: 3. CDR3 length equals 13 residues. CDR3 residues: CAISESGQYEQYF. The CDR3 DNA follows: TGTGCCATCAGTGAATCGGGACAGTACGAGCAGTACTTC.

The chain combines TRBV27 with TRBJ2-6, with 8 positions matching TRBD1. The junction had 13 bases not matched to a gene; V was cut back by 7 bases and J by 2 bases. Germline assignment: CDR1 MNHEY and CDR2 SMNVEV (reference sequence). The CDR3 runs 18 residues. The CDR3 loop reads CASTAWAGGKTGANVLTF. The CDR3 region has the DNA TGTGCCAGCACTGCGTGGGCAGGGGGCAAAACTGGGGCCAACGTCCTGACTTTC. Based on the CDR3 plus reference TRBV27 and TRBJ2-6, the full variable domain is EAQVTQNPRYLITVTGKKLTVTCSQNMNHEYMSWYRQDPGLGLRQIYYSMNVEVTDKGDVPEGYKVSRKEKRNFPLILESPSPNQTSLYFCASTAWAGGKTGANVLTFGAGSRLTVL.

In its sample, this clone was seen once. This sequence joins TRBV27 and TRBJ1-2; 9 nucleotides match TRBD1. The CDR3 consists of 16 residues. V was clipped by 7 bases and J by 5 bases; unmatched bases: 14. Germline V lookup: CDR1 MNHEY, CDR2 SMNVEV (reference sequence). CDR3 in DNA: TGTGCCAGCATCGACCGGGACAGGGCCCCTCCTTATGGCTACACCTTC. As protein: CASIDRDRAPPYGYTF.

The rearrangement joins TRBV3-1 (or the pseudogene TRBV3-2) to TRBJ2-5; tentative D call: TRBD2 (6 bases). Germline V gene sequence: CDR1 LGHDT, CDR2 YNNKEL (reference sequence). The CDR3 is made up of 16 amino acids. Trimming took 1 base from V and 5 from J, leaving 17 bases between them. For the CDR3, the DNA is TGTGCCAGCAGCCAAGTAGGCGGGGTGGTCCGGGAGACCCAGTACTTC. Protein product: CASSQVGGVVRETQYF.

The rearrangement links TRBV28 to TRBJ2-2; 10 bases map to TRBD1. Germline CDR1 MDHEN, CDR2 SYDVKM. The CDR3 runs 17 residues. The trim removed 3 bases at V and 13 bases at J, leaving 17 bases unmatched. CDR3 amino acids: CASSLILGQGVGGRLFF. The CDR3 DNA reads TGTGCCAGCAGTTTGATTCTCGGACAGGGGGTTGGCGGGCGGCTGTTTTTT.

This clone was observed a few times. The chain couples TRBV4-1 to TRBJ2-3; the match to TRBD2 covers 7 bases. Germline V gene lookup returns CDR1 MGHRA and CDR2 YSYEKL. CDR3 length: 17 amino acids. Trimming at V came to 3 bases and at J to 5 bases, leaving 14 bases not matched to a gene. CDR3 sequence: CASSQAPGLSTGDTQYF. The CDR3 nucleotides read TGCGCCAGCAGCCAGGCCCCGGGACTATCGACCGGAGATACGCAGTATTTT.

The chain recombines TRBV30 with TRBJ1-5; D may be TRBD1 (6 bases). The V gene lost 5 bases and the J gene lost 4 bases, with 12 bases spanning the gap. The CDR3 length is 13 residues. Germline V gives CDR1 GTSNPN, CDR2 SVGIG (reference sequence). The chain's CDR3 is CAWGERGNQPQHF. In nucleotides, the CDR3 is TGTGCCTGGGGGGAGAGGGGGAATCAGCCCCAGCATTTT.

This chain connects TRBV7-9 to TRBJ2-3, with D uncertain. Germline V gene sequence: CDR1 SEHNR, CDR2 FQNEAQ (reference sequence). Trimming shortened V by 4 bases and J by 0 bases, and 11 bases separated the two germline ends. This CDR3 has 15 residues. In nucleotides, the CDR3 is TGTGCCAGCAGCTCACGACTGGAGAGCACAGATACGCAGTATTTT. Protein product: CASSSRLESTDTQYF. Together with reference TRBV7-9 and TRBJ2-3, the CDR3 gives the full variable domain: DTGVSQNPRHKITKRGQNVTFRCDPISEHNRLYWYRQTLGQGPEFLTYFQNEAQLEKSRLLSDRFSAERPKGSFSTLEIQRTEQGDSAMYLCASSSRLESTDTQYFGPGTRLTVL.

This chain connects TRBV6-1 to TRBJ1-5; possible D gene TRBD1, 6 bases. Deletions cut 3 bases from V and 7 bases from J, with 16 bases between. Germline loops: CDR1 MNHNS, CDR2 SASEGT. The CDR3 has 15 amino acids. Here the CDR3 DNA reads TGTGCCAGCAGTGATGCGTGGCAGGGGATCCAGCCCCAGCATTTT. It codes for CASSDAWQGIQPQHF.

The V gene is TRBV18, the J gene TRBJ1-1, with TRBD1 as a possible D gene (5 bases). The CDR3 is 17 amino acids. Trimming took off 1 base at V and 0 bases at J, with 15 bases between the two ends. Germline values: CDR1 KGHSH, CDR2 LQKENI. CDR3 nucleotides: TGTGCCAGCTCACCACTGTCAGGGTGGCAAATGAACACTGAAGCTTTCTTT. It is translated as CASSPLSGWQMNTEAFF.

V usage is TRBV11-1 and J usage is TRBJ2-3; no clear D. Trimming removed 2 bases at V and 4 bases at J, with 7 bases between. The CDR3 sequence is 13 residues long. In germline, CDR1 is SGHAT, CDR2 FQDESV (reference sequence). The CDR3 protein is CASSLTGPDTQYF. CDR3 coding DNA: TGTGCCAGCAGCTTAACGGGTCCAGATACGCAGTATTTT.